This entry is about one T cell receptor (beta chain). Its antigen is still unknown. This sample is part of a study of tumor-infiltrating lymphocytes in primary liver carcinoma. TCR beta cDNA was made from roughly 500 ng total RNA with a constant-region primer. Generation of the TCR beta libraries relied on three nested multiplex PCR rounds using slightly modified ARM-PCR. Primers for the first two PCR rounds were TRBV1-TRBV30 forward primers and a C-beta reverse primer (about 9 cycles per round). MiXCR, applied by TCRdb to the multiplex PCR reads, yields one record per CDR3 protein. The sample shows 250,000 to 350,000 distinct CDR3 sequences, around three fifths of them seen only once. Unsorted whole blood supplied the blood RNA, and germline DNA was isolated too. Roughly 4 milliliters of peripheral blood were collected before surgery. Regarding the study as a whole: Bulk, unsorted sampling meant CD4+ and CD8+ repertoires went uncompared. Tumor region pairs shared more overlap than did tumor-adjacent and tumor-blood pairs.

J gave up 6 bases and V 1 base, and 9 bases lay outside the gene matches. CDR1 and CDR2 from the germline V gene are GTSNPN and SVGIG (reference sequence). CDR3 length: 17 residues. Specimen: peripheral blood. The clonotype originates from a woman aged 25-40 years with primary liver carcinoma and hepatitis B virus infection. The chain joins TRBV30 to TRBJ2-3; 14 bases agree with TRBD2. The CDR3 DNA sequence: TGTGCCTGGAGTGCTCCGGGACTAGCGGGAGTAGGCGATACGCAGTATTTT. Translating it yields CAWSAPGLAGVGDTQYF.